Listed below are T cell receptor beta chains from one sample, sequenced in a study of cytomegalovirus exposure and HLA in healthy donors. Assay: immunoSEQ multiplex PCR; the TCRdb copy retains only in-frame clones and omits some. The table has over 85,000 clones, roughly 92% seen once; the top ten hold about 1.1%. Input material: PBMCs. These receptor sequences come from a woman aged 25 to 39 in good health and CMV-seropositive. CDR3s include the opening cysteine and the closing phenylalanine or tryptophan. The order of the fields is J gene, clone size, D gene, V gene, CDR3 DNA, CDR3 protein. The D gene is left open where the match is weak. Clone size is not always given. Where it is, it says once, few, many or a class for expanded clones.

TRBJ1-4	.	TRBD1	TRBV30	TGTGCCTGGAGTGTACTGCTGAGGGACAGGGATGAAAAACTGTTTTTT	CAWSVLLRDRDEKLFF
TRBJ2-1	.	.	TRBV5-6	TGTGCCAGCAGCCTCCTGTCCTACTTCAATGAGCAGTTCTTC	CASSLLSYFNEQFF
TRBJ2-1	.	.	TRBV19	TGTGCCAGTAGTATGAAAGGGGGAGGGGACAATGAGCAGTTCTTC	CASSMKGGGDNEQFF
TRBJ2-7	.	.	TRBV11-2	TGTGCCAGCAGCAACCAGGACAGCCCTTACGAGCAGTACTTC	CASSNQDSPYEQYF
TRBJ2-1	.	.	TRBV14	TGTGCCAGCCAGGCGTGGGCAGTGAGTCCCTACAATGAGCAGTTCTTC	CASQAWAVSPYNEQFF
TRBJ2-1	.	TRBD2	TRBV7-2	TGTGCCAGCAGCTTACGGGGGGGGACTAGCCACTACAATGAGCAGTTCTTC	CASSLRGGTSHYNEQFF
TRBJ2-5	.	TRBD1	TRBV28	TGTGCCAGCCGCCCACCTAGGGCAGGGGGAGAGACCCAGTACTTC	CASRPPRAGGETQYF
TRBJ2-3	few	.	TRBV30	TGTGCCTGGACCAACGGGGGAGAGACAGATACGCAGTATTTT	CAWTNGGETDTQYF
TRBJ2-5	.	TRBD2	TRBV10-3	TGTGCCATCAGCCTACTAGCGGGAGCCAATAAAGAGACCCAGTACTTC	CAISLLAGANKETQYF
TRBJ2-7	once	.	TRBV28	TGTGCCAGCAGTTTGGTCGCAGAAGATTACGAGCAGTACTTC	CASSLVAEDYEQYF
TRBJ2-1	.	.	TRBV27	TGTGCCAGCAGTGACCGGGACTCCTACTCCTACAATGAGCAGTTCTTC	CASSDRDSYSYNEQFF
TRBJ1-2	.	TRBD1	TRBV19	TGTGCCAGTAGTATCGGGACAGGACTGCATGGCTACACCTTC	CASSIGTGLHGYTF
TRBJ1-5	once	.	TRBV7-2	TGTGCCAGCAGCGTTACAGGGAGATATCAGCCCCAGCATTTT	CASSVTGRYQPQHF
TRBJ2-3	.	TRBD2	TRBV18	TGTGCCAGCTCAGCCCAAGAGCGGGAGGCTGGCACAGATACGCAGTATTTT	CASSAQEREAGTDTQYF
TRBJ2-1	.	TRBD2	TRBV2	TGTGCCAGCAGGTCACTAGCGGGAGGCCCGGAGCAGTTCTTC	CASRSLAGGPEQFF
TRBJ1-2	.	.	TRBV28	TGTGCCAGCAGTCCTTTTGGCAGAACTACCGGCTATGGCTACACCTTC	CASSPFGRTTGYGYTF